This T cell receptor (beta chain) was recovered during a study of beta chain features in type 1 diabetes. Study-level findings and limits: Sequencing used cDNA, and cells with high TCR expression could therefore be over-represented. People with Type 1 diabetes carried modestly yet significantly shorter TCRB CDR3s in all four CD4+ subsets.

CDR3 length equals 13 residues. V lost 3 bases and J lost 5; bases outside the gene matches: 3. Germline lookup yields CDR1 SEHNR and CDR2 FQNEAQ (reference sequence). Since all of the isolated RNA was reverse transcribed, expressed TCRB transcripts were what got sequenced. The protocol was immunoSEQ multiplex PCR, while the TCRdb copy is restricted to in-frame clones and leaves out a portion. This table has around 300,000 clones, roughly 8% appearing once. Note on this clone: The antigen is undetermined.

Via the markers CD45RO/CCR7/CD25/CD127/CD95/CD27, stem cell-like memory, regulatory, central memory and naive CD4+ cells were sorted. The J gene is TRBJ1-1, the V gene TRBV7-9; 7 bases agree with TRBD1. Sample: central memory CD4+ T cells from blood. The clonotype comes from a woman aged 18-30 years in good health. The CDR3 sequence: CASSFEDRTEAFF. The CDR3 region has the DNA TGTGCCAGCAGCTTCGAGGACAGGACTGAAGCTTTCTTT.